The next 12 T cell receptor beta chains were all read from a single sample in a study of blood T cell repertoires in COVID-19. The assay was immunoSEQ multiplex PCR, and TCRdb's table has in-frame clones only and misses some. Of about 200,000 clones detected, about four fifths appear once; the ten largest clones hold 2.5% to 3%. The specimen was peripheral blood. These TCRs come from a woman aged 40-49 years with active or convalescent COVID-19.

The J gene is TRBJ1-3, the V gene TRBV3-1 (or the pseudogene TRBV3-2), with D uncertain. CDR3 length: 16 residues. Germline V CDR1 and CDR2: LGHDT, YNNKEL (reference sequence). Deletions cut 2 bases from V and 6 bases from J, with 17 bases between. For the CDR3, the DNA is TGTGCCAGCAGCCAACTTGGCCGAACTACTGCAAACACCATATATTTT. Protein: CASSQLGRTTANTIYF.

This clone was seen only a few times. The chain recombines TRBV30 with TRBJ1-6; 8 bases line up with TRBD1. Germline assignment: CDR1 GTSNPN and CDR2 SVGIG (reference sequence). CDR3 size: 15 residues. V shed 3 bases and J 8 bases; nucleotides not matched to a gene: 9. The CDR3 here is CAWSLDRERDSPLHF. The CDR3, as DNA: TGTGCCTGGAGCTTGGACAGGGAAAGGGATTCACCCCTCCACTTT.

The CDR3 DNA follows: TGTGCCAGCAGCCCGTCCGGGATGGGAGAGCAGTACTTC. Its translation: CASSPSGMGEQYF. This chain joins TRBV7-2 and TRBJ2-7, with D possibly matching TRBD2 (5 bases). The CDR3 covers 13 residues. Trimming stripped 5 bases from V and 7 bases from J, with 15 bases between. Germline CDR1 is SGHTA and CDR2 is FQGNSA.

The CDR3: CASSYGTGGSYEQYF. The CDR3, as DNA: TGCGCCAGCAGCTATGGGACAGGGGGATCCTACGAGCAGTACTTC. The chain uses TRBV5-1 and TRBJ2-7; TRBD1 matches at 11 bases. CDR1 and CDR2 from the germline V gene are SGHRS and YFSETQ. The CDR3 is 15 amino acids. The V segment lost 3 bases and the J segment 1 base; nucleotides outside the gene matches: 3.

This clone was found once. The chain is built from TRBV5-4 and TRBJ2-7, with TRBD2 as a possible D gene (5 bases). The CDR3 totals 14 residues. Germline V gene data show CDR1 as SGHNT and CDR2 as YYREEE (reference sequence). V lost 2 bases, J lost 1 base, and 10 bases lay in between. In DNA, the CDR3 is TGTGCCAGCAGCTTCAAAGGGAGTTCCTACGAGCAGTACTTC. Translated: CASSFKGSSYEQYF.

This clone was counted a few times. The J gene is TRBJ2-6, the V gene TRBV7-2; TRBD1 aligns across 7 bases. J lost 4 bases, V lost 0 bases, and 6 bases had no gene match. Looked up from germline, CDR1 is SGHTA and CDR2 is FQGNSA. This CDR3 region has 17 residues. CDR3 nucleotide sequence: TGTGCCAGCAGCTTAGCATTGACAGGGACAGGGGCCAACGTCCTGACTTTC. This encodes CASSLALTGTGANVLTF.

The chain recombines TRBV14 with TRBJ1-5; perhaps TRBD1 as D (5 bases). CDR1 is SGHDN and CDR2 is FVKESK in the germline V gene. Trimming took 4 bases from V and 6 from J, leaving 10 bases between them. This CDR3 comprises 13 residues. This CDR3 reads CASSLQGAQPQHF. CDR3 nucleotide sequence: TGTGCCAGCAGCCTCCAGGGCGCTCAGCCCCAGCATTTT.

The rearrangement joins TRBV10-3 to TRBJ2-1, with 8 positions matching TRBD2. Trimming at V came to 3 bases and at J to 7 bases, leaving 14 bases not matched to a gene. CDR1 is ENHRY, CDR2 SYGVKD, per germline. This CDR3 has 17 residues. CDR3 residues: CAISDYKAGEVENEQFF. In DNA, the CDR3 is TGTGCCATCAGTGATTATAAAGCGGGAGAGGTGGAAAATGAGCAGTTCTTC.

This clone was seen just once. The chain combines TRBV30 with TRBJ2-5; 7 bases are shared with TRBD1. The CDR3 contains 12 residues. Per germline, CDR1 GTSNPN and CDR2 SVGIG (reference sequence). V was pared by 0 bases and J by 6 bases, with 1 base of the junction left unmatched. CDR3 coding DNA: TGTGCCTGGAGTGTACAGGGGCAGACCCAGTACTTC. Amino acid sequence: CAWSVQGQTQYF.

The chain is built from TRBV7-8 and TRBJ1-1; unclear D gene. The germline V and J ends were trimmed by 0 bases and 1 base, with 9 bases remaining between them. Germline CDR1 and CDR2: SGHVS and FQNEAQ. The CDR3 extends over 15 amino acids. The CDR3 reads CASSLARLGNTEAFF. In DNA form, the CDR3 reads TGTGCCAGCAGCTTAGCCCGACTGGGGAACACTGAAGCTTTCTTT.

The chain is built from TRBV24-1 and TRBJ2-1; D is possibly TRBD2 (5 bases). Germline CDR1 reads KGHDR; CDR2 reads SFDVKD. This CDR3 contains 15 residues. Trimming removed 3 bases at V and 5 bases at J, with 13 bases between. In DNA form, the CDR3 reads TGTGCCACCAGTGATGCAGCGGAGGCGCACAATGAGCAGTTCTTC. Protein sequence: CATSDAAEAHNEQFF.

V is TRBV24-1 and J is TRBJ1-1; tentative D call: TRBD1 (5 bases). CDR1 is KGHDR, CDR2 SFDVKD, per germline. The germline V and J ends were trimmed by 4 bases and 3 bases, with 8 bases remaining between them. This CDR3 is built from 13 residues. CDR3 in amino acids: CATSEPGYTEAFF. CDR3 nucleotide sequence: TGTGCCACCAGTGAGCCAGGGTACACTGAAGCTTTCTTT.